Listed below are T cell receptor beta chains from one sample, sequenced in a study of control samples from healthy donors and cancer patients. Method: immunoSEQ multiplex PCR; TCRdb's copy keeps in-frame clones and lacks some. Of over 150,000 clones listed, about 91% are singletons. Sequenced material: blood. These receptors were taken from a woman in her 40s in good health. The CDR3 runs from the conserved cysteine through the conserved F or W. A D gene is named only where the DNA matches it firmly. Rows give clone size only sometimes, using once, few, many, or a class for an expanded clone.

j_gene | d_gene | v_gene | abundance | CDR3nt | CDR3aa
TRBJ1-1 | . | TRBV11-2 | once | TGTGCCAGCAGCTTAGGGCGCCTGGTTGAAGCTTTCTTT | CASSLGRLVEAFF
TRBJ2-3 | . | TRBV6-6 | . | TGTGCCAGCGAGGGGCAGGGCAATCAGCCCCAGTATTTT | CASEGQGNQPQYF
TRBJ1-1 | . | TRBV5-1 | . | TGCGCCAGCAGCTTGGGCTCGGGGGGCACGGGAGCGAACACTGAAGCTTTCTTT | CASSLGSGGTGANTEAFF
TRBJ1-1 | . | TRBV7-9 | once | TGTGCCACGGGCGGCTTGAAGGTTGAAGCTTTCTTT | CATGGLKVEAFF
TRBJ1-6 | . | TRBV27 | . | TGTGCCAGCAGCGACAGGACCAATTCACCCCTCCACTTT | CASSDRTNSPLHF
TRBJ1-6 | TRBD1 | TRBV3-1/TRBV3-2 | few | TGTGCCAGCAGCCCCAGGGGGCAGGATAATTCACCCCTCCACTTT | CASSPRGQDNSPLHF
TRBJ2-7 | . | TRBV12-3/TRBV12-4 | . | TGTGCCAGCAGTTTAGGGACCGCGGGCGGGCAGTACTTC | CASSLGTAGGQYF
TRBJ1-6 | . | TRBV19 | . | TGTGCCAGTAGTATAGATCCAGGGGCGGATTCACCCCTCCACTTT | CASSIDPGADSPLHF
TRBJ1-5 | . | TRBV7-8 | . | TGTGCCAGCAGCTTTACACCTTCCACGCCGCCCCAGCATTTT | CASSFTPSTPPQHF
TRBJ2-3 | TRBD2 | TRBV2 | once | TGTGCCAGCAGTCCGGAGGTCGGCGGGACTAGCAAGTATTTT | CASSPEVGGTSKYF
TRBJ2-7 | . | TRBV7-6 | . | TGTGCCAGCAGCTATGGTACTTCTTACGAGCAGTACTTC | CASSYGTSYEQYF
TRBJ2-5 | . | TRBV20-1 | . | TGCAGTGCTACGGCAAGCAAGACCCAGTACTTC | CSATASKTQYF
TRBJ2-3 | . | TRBV4-1 | once | TGCGCCAGCTCCCCCGGGCTTTTTATCGCAGATACGCAGTATTTT | CASSPGLFIADTQYF
TRBJ1-1 | TRBD1 | TRBV6-5 | . | TGTGCCAGCAGTCCCTCTACAGGGGCGGACACTGAAGCTTTCTTT | CASSPSTGADTEAFF
TRBJ2-7 | TRBD2 | TRBV5-1 | once | TGCGCCAGCAGCTTGCCCCTAGCGGGGGGCCACGAGCAGTACTTC | CASSLPLAGGHEQYF
TRBJ2-3 | TRBD2 | TRBV18 | once | TGTGCCAGCTCACCCCGGCTGGTTGCGGGGGGCCCAGATACGCAGTATTTT | CASSPRLVAGGPDTQYF
TRBJ1-2 | TRBD1 | TRBV6-1 | once | TGTGCCAGCAGTGAAGGGGGGGGACAGTTCTATGGCTACACCTTC | CASSEGGGQFYGYTF
TRBJ1-2 | . | TRBV7-8 | once | TGTGCCAGCAGCTTAACGACAGAGAATGGCTACACCTTC | CASSLTTENGYTF
TRBJ1-1 | . | TRBV5-1 | . | TGCGCCAGCAGCTGGACAGTGAACACTGAAGCTTTCTTT | CASSWTVNTEAFF
TRBJ2-1 | . | TRBV18 | . | TGTGCCAGCTCACCCCCGGTTGGAGATGAGCAGTTCTTC | CASSPPVGDEQFF
TRBJ1-2 | . | TRBV29-1 | . | TGCAGCGTTTGGGGGAACTATGGCTACACCTTC | CSVWGNYGYTF
TRBJ1-2 | . | TRBV5-1 | . | TGCGCCAGCAGGCCCCTGACAGGTTCTGGCTATGGCTACACCTTC | CASRPLTGSGYGYTF
TRBJ2-2 | TRBD1 | TRBV5-1 | . | TGCGCCAGCAGCTTGAAAGGGACAGGCCTGCTGGGCACCGGGGAGCTGTTTTTT | CASSLKGTGLLGTGELFF
TRBJ2-3 | TRBD2 | TRBV3-1/TRBV3-2 | . | TGTGCCAGCAGCCCTACTAGCGGGGGGCGGGATACGCAGTATTTT | CASSPTSGGRDTQYF
TRBJ2-7 | TRBD1 | TRBV7-6 | . | TGTACCAGCAGCTTAGCCCCAGGGGGCGCGCCCTTATCTGGGGAGCAGTACTTC | CTSSLAPGGAPLSGEQYF
TRBJ1-1 | TRBD1 | TRBV2 | . | TGTGCCAGCCAGGGGGCGGAAGGAGCTTTCTTT | CASQGAEGAFF
TRBJ2-1 | . | TRBV6-5 | . | TGTGCCAGCAGTTACTCCCGGGGGTCCCGAAATGAGCAGTTCTTC | CASSYSRGSRNEQFF
TRBJ1-2 | TRBD1 | TRBV7-2 | . | TGTGCCAGCGACGTGGGACAGGGGGCTAGCTATGGCTACACCTTC | CASDVGQGASYGYTF
TRBJ2-5 | . | TRBV19 | once | TGTGCCAGTAGTATTGGCGACACCACCCGGGAGACCCAGTACTTC | CASSIGDTTRETQYF
TRBJ2-3 | . | TRBV19 | . | TGTGCCAGTAGTATGGACGGAGGAGATACGCAGTATTTT | CASSMDGGDTQYF
TRBJ1-4 | . | TRBV5-1 | . | TGCGCCAGCAGCTTGGCGTCAGGGAGTAATGAAAAACTGTTTTTT | CASSLASGSNEKLFF
TRBJ2-5 | . | TRBV2 | . | TGTGCCAGCAGTTTCGAGTTCCAAGAGACCCAGTACTTC | CASSFEFQETQYF
TRBJ1-2 | TRBD1 | TRBV5-1 | once | TGCGCCAGCAGCCAGGGGGACTTTATCTATGGCTACACCTTC | CASSQGDFIYGYTF
TRBJ1-1 | . | TRBV7-6 | . | TGTGCCAGCAGCTACAAGAACACTGAAGCTTTCTTT | CASSYKNTEAFF
TRBJ1-2 | . | TRBV5-1 | . | TGCGCCAGCAGCTTGACGCCGGGGGGCTACACCTTC | CASSLTPGGYTF
TRBJ2-7 | TRBD1 | TRBV4-1 | few | TGCGCCAGCAGCCATTCAGGGGGCTACGAGCAGTACTTC | CASSHSGGYEQYF
TRBJ2-7 | . | TRBV10-2 | . | TGCGCCAGCACCGGAGGGACAGTAGTCTCCTACGAGCAGTACTTC | CASTGGTVVSYEQYF
TRBJ1-3 | . | TRBV25-1 | . | TGTGCCAGCAGTGATCCCGGGTACCCTGGAAACACCATATATTTT | CASSDPGYPGNTIYF
TRBJ2-1 | . | TRBV24-1 | once | TGTGCCACCAGTGATTCCGGGGGCACCTACAATGAGCAGTTCTTC | CATSDSGGTYNEQFF
TRBJ2-7 | . | TRBV3-1/TRBV3-2 | . | TGTGCCAGCAGCCCGGGTAGCAGGCCCCACGAGCAGTACTTC | CASSPGSRPHEQYF
TRBJ2-6 | . | TRBV27 | . | TGTGCCAGCAGTCTAGGATCAGGGAGGCTACTATCGTCTGGGGCCAACGTCCTGACTTTC | CASSLGSGRLLSSGANVLTF
TRBJ1-2 | TRBD1 | TRBV5-4 | . | TGTGCCAGCACCGGACCGACAGGGACCAACTATGGCTACACCTTC | CASTGPTGTNYGYTF
TRBJ1-5 | . | TRBV28 | few | TGTGCCAGCAGTTTGGATTGGCCCCAGCATTTT | CASSLDWPQHF
TRBJ1-2 | . | TRBV5-1 | . | TGCGCCAGCAGCTTGGTGGTAGGACAAGGGTATGGCTACACCTTC | CASSLVVGQGYGYTF
TRBJ1-1 | TRBD1 | TRBV5-8 | . | TGTGCCAGCAGCTTGGGACAGGGTTTTAGCACTGAAGCTTTCTTT | CASSLGQGFSTEAFF
TRBJ1-2 | . | TRBV4-2 | . | TGTGCCAGCAGCCAAGATATTAGGGGGGACTATGGCTACACCTTC | CASSQDIRGDYGYTF
TRBJ2-2 | . | TRBV27 | . | TGTGCCAGCTCCTCCTTTGTCTCCGGGGAGCTGTTTTTT | CASSSFVSGELFF
TRBJ1-3 | . | TRBV5-1 | . | TGCGCCAGCAGCTTGGGGGGGCCTGGAAACACCATATATTTT | CASSLGGPGNTIYF
TRBJ2-1 | TRBD2 | TRBV5-1 | . | TGCGCCAGCAGCTTGGCTACTAGCGGGGGGGCCTTTTCCTACAATGAGCAGTTCTTC | CASSLATSGGAFSYNEQFF
TRBJ2-7 | TRBD2 | TRBV4-2 | . | TGTGCCAGCAGCCAGCTAGCGGGGGTCTCAACCTACGAGCAGTACTTC | CASSQLAGVSTYEQYF
TRBJ2-1 | . | TRBV11-2 | few | TGTGCCAGCAGCTTCCTCAGCGAGCAGTTCTTC | CASSFLSEQFF
TRBJ1-6 | . | TRBV6-4 | . | TGTGCCAGCAGCCTTGACAGTCAGGGGTCACCCCTCCACTTT | CASSLDSQGSPLHF
TRBJ1-4 | . | TRBV27 | . | TGTGCCAGCAGTCCCTCAGCCGACTCTAATGAAAAACTGTTTTTT | CASSPSADSNEKLFF
TRBJ2-1 | . | TRBV5-1 | . | TGCGCCAGCAGCCCGCAAGCGGCCCACAATGAGCAGTTCTTC | CASSPQAAHNEQFF
TRBJ2-2 | . | TRBV5-1 | . | TGCGCCAGCAGCCCCCAACTAGGCGGGGAGCTGTTTTTT | CASSPQLGGELFF
TRBJ1-3 | . | TRBV7-2 | . | TGTGCCAGCAGCTTAGTAGGGGCGACAGTCTCTGGAAACACCATATATTTT | CASSLVGATVSGNTIYF
TRBJ1-1 | . | TRBV5-1 | . | TGCGCCAGCAGCCTCCTTCCTGGGGAGCATAGGGCTTTCTTT | CASSLLPGEHRAFF
TRBJ1-1 | . | TRBV12-3/TRBV12-4 | . | TGTGCCAGCAGTTACCGGGTCAACACTGAAGCTTTCTTT | CASSYRVNTEAFF
TRBJ2-1 | TRBD1 | TRBV19 | . | TGTGCCACCCGGACAGGGGGCAACGAGCAGTTCTTC | CATRTGGNEQFF
TRBJ2-5 | TRBD2 | TRBV9 | . | TGTGCCAGCAGCGTAAGAGCGGGGGAGGGAGAGACCCAGTACTTC | CASSVRAGEGETQYF